The clone carrying this T cell receptor beta chain was counted only a few times. Under the authors' procedure: Reference gene primers were amplified, and this amplification served to estimate nucleated cell counts. This table comes from immunoSEQ multiplex PCR, and its TCRdb copy is limited to in-frame clones, with some not included. V and J calls and clone size are as listed in that table; D and trimming were resolved from the DNA. The data show 150,000 or so clones, with approximately 86% seen just once and 0.63% held by the top ten. The entry originates in a study of blood T cell repertoires in COVID-19. Sequencing used peripheral blood. The clonotype comes from a man in his sixties with COVID-19, enrolled during active disease.

CDR3 loop: CASRSPELYEQYF. CDR3 DNA: TGTGCCAGCAGAAGCCCCGAACTCTACGAGCAGTACTTC. The rearrangement links TRBV6-5 to TRBJ2-7; D not certain. V shed 6 bases and J shed 3 bases, with 12 bases lying between them. Germline CDR1 reads MNHEY; CDR2 reads SVGAGI. The CDR3 consists of 13 residues.